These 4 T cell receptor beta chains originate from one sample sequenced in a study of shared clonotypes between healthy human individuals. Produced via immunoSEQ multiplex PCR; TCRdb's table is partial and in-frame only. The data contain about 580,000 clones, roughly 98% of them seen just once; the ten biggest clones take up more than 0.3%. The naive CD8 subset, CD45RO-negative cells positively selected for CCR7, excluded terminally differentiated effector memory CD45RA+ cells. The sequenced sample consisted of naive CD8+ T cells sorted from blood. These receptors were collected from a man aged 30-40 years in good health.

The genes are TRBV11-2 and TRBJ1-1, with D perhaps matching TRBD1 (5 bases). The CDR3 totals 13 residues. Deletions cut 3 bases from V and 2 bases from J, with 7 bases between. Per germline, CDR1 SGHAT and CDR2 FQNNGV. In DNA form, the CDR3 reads TGTGCCAGCAGCTTTGACAGTAACACTGAAGCTTTCTTT. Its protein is CASSFDSNTEAFF.

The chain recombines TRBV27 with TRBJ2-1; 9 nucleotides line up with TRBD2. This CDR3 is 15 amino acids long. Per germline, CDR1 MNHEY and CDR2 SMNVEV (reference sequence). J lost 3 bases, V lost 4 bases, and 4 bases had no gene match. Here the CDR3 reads CASSSTSGGYNEQFF. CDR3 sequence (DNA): TGTGCCAGCAGTTCGACTAGCGGAGGCTACAATGAGCAGTTCTTC.

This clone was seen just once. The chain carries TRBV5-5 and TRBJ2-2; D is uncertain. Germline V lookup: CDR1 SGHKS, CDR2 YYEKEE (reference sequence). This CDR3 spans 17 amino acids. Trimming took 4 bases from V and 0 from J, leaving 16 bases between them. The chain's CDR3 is CASSPTEARSNTGELFF. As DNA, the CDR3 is TGTGCCAGCAGCCCGACGGAAGCCAGATCGAACACCGGGGAGCTGTTTTTT.

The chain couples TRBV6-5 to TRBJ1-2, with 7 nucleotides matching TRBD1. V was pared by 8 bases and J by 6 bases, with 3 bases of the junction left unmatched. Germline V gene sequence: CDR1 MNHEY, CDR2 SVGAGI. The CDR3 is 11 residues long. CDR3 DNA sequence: TGTGCCAGCCGTGGACAGGATGGCTACACCTTC. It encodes CASRGQDGYTF.